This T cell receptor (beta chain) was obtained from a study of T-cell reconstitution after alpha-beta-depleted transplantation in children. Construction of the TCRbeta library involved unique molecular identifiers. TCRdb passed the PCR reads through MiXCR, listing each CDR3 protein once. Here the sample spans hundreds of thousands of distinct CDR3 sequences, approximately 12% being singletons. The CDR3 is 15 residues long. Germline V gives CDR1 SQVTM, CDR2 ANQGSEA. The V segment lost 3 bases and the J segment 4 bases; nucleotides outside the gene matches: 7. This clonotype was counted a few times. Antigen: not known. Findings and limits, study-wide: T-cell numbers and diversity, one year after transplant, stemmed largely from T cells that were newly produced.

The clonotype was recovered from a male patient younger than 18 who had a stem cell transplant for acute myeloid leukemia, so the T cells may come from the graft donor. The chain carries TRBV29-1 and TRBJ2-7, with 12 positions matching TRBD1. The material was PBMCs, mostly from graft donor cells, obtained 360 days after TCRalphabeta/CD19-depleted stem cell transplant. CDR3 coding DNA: TGCAGCGTTGAGTTGGGACAGGGGGCAATTTACGAGCAGTACTTC. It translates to CSVELGQGAIYEQYF.